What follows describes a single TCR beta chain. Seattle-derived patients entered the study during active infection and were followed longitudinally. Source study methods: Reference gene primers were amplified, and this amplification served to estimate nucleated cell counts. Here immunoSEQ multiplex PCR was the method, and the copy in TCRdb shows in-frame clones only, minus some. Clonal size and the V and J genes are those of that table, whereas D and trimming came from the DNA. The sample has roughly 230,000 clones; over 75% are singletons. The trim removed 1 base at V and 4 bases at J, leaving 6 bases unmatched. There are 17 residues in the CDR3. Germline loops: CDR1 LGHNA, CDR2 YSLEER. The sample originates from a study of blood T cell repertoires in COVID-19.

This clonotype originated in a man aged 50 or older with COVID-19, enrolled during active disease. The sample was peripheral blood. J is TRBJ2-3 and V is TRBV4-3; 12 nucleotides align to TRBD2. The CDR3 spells CASSQGPTSGGADTQYF. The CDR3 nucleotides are TGCGCCAGCAGCCAAGGCCCGACTAGCGGGGGAGCAGATACGCAGTATTTT.